This record concerns one T cell receptor beta chain sequence. Its antigen is unidentified. Deletions cut 4 bases from V and 4 bases from J, with 7 bases between. Germline CDR1 MRHNA, CDR2 SNTAGT. The CDR3 spans 13 residues. TCRdb's copy holds only in-frame clones and misses some; the assay was immunoSEQ multiplex PCR. The data hold about 39,000 clones, with 93% observed a single time. The sample belongs to a study of graft-versus-host responses after intestinal transplantation. The wider study: Recipients had multivisceral, liver-intestinal, or isolated intestinal transplants. Recipients across the board were started on anti-thymocyte globulin induction, then kept on tacrolimus and steroids for roughly 3 years.

Findings and limits, study-wide: Graft-donor T cell macrochimerism in patients accompanied high graft-versus-host to host-versus-graft clonal ratios in allografts. Some GvH clones appeared in ileal mucosa or blood before recipient bone marrow.

Sample: unstimulated CD8+ T cells sorted from spleen or lymph node cells, taken before transplant. The chain links TRBV6-4 to TRBJ2-2; D remains ambiguous. The sequence was obtained from a human donor who was the organ donor for an intestinal transplant. CDR3 region: CASSAYSTGELFF. CDR3 nucleotides: TGTGCCAGCAGTGCGTACAGCACCGGGGAGCTGTTTTTT.